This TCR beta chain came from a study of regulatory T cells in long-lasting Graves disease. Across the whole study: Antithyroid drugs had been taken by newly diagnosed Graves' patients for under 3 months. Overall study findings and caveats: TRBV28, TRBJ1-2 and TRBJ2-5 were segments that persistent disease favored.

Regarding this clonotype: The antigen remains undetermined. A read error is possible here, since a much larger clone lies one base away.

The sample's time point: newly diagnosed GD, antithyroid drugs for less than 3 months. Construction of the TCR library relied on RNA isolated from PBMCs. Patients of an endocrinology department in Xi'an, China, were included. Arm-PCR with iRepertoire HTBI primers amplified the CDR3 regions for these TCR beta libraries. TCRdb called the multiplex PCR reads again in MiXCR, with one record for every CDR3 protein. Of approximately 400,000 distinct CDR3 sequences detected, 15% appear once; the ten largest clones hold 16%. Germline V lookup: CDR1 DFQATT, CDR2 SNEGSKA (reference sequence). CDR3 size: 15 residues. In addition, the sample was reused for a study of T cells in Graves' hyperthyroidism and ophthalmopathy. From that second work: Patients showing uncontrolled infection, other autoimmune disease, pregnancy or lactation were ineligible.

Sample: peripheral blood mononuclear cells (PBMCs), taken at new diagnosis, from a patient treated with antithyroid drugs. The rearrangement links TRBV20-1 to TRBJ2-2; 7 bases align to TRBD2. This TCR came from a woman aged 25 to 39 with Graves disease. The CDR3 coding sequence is TGCAGTGCTGGAGATGCTGCGGGAGACGCCGGGGAGCTGTTTTTT. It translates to CSAGDAAGDAGELFF.